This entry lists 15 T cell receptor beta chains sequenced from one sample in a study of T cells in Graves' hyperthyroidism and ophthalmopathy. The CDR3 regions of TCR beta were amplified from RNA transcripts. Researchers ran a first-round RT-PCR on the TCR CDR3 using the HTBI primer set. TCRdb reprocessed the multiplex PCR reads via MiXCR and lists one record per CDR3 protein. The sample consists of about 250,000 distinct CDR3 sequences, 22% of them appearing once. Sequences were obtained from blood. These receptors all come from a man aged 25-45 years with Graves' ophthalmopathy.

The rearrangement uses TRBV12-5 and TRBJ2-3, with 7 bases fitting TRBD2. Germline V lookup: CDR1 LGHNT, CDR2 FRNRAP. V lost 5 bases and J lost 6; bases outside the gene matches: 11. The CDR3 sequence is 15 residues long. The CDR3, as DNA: TGTGCTAGTGGTCAATCTAGCGGAGGAGCGGATACGCAGTATTTT. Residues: CASGQSSGGADTQYF. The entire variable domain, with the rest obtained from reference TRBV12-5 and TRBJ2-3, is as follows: DARVTQTPRHKVTEMGQEVTMRCQPILGHNTVFWYRQTMMQGLELLAYFRNRAPLDDSGMPKDRFSAEMPDATLATLKIQPSEPRDSAVYFCASGQSSGGADTQYFGPGTRLTVL.

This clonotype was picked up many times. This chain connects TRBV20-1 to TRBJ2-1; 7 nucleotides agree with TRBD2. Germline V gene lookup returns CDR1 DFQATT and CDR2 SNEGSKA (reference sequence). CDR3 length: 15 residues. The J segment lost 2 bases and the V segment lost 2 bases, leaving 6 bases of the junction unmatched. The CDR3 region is CSARRGGSPYNEQFF. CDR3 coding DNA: TGCAGTGCTAGACGCGGCGGGAGCCCCTACAATGAGCAGTTCTTC.

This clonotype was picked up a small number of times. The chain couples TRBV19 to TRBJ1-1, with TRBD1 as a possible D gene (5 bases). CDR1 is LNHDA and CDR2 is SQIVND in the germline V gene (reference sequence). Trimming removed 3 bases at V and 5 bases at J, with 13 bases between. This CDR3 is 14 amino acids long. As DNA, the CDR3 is TGTGCCAGTAGTATGAGGGGCGCGAGGACTGAAGCTTTCTTT. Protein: CASSMRGARTEAFF.

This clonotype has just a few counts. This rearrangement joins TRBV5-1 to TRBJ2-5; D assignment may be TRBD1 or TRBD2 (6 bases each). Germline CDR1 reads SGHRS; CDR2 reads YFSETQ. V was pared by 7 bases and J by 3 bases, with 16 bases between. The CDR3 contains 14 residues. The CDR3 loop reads CASAGGAAKETQYF. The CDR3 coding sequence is TGCGCCAGCGCCGGGGGCGCGGCTAAAGAGACCCAGTACTTC.

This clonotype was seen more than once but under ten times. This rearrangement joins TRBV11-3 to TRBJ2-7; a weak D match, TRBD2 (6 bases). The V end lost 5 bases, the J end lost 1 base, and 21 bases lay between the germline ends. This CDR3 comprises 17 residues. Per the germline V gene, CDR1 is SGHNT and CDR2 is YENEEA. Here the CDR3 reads CASSPPSGTRFSYEQYF. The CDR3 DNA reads TGTGCCAGCAGCCCTCCATCCGGGACTCGTTTTTCCTACGAGCAGTACTTC.

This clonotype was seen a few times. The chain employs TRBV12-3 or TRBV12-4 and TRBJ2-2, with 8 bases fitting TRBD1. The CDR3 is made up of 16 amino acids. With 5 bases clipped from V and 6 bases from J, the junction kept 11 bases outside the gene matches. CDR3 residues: CASSPRTGSSAGELFF. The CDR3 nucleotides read TGTGCCAGCAGTCCCCGGACAGGGAGTTCGGCCGGGGAGCTGTTTTTT.

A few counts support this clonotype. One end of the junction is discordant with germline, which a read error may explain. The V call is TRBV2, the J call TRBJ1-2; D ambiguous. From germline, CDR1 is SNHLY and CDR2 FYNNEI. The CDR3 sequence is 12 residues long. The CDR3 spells CASGEEGDGYTF. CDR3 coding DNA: TGTGCCAGCGGTGAAGAAGGAGACGGCTACACCTTC.

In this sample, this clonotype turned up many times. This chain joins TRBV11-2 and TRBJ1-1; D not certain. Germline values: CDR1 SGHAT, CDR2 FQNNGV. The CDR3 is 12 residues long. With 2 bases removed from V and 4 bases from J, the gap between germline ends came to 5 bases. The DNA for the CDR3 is TGTGCCAGCAGCTTAAAAACCACTGAAGCTTTCTTT. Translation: CASSLKTTEAFF.

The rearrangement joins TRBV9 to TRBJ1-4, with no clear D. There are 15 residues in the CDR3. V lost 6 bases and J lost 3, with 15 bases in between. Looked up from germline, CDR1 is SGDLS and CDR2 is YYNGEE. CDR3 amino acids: CASNPSGSANEKLFF. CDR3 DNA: TGTGCCAGCAATCCCTCGGGTTCAGCTAATGAAAAACTGTTTTTT. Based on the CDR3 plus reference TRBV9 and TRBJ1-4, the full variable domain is DSGVTQTPKHLITATGQRVTLRCSPRSGDLSVYWYQQSLDQGLQFLIQYYNGEERAKGNILERFSAQQFPDLHSELNLSSLELGDSALYFCASNPSGSANEKLFFGSGTQLSVL.

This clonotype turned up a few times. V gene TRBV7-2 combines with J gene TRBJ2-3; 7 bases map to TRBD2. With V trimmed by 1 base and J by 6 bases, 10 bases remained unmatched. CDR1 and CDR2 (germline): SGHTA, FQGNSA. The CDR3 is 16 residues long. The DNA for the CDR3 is TGTGCCAGCAGCTTAGTCGGGACTACGACATCGGATACGCAGTATTTT. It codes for CASSLVGTTTSDTQYF.

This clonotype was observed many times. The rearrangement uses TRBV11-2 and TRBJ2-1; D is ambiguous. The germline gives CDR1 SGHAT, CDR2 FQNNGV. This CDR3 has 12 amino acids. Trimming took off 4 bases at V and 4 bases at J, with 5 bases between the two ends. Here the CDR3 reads CASSYPYNEQFF. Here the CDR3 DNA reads TGTGCCAGCAGCTATCCTTACAATGAGCAGTTCTTC.

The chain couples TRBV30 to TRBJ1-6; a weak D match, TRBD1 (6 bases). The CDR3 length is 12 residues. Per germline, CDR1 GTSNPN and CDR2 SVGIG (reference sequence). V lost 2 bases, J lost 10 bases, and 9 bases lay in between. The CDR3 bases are TGTGCCTGGAGTCGGGGGCGATCACCCCTCCACTTT. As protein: CAWSRGRSPLHF.

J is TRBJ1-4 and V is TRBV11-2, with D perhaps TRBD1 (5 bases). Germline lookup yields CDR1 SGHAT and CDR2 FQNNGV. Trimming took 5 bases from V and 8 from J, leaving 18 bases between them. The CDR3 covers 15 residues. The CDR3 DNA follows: TGTGCCAGCAGCCTAACCGGGGCCAGTAGAGAAAAACTGTTTTTT. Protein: CASSLTGASREKLFF. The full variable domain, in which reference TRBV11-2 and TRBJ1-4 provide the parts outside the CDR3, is EAGVAQSPRYKIIEKRQSVAFWCNPISGHATLYWYQQILGQGPKLLIQFQNNGVVDDSQLPKDRFSAERLKGVDSTLKIQPAKLEDSAVYLCASSLTGASREKLFFGSGTQLSVL.

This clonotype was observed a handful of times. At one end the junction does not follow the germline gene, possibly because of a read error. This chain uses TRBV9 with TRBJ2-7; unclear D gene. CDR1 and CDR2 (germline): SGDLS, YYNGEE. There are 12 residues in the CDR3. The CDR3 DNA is TGTGCCAGCAGTGCAGAATCCTGCGAGCAGTACTTC. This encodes CASSAESCEQYF. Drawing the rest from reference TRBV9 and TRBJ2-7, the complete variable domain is DSGVTQTPKHLITATGQRVTLRCSPRSGDLSVYWYQQSLDQGLQFLIQYYNGEERAKGNILERFSAQQFPDLHSELNLSSLELGDSALYFCASSAESCEQYFGPGTRLTVT.

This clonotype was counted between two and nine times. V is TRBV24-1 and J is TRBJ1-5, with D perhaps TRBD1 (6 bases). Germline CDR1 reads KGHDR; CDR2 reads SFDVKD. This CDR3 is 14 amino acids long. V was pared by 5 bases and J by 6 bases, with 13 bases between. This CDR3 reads CATSASEGGQPQHF. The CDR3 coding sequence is TGTGCCACCAGTGCCTCCGAGGGGGGTCAGCCCCAGCATTTT.